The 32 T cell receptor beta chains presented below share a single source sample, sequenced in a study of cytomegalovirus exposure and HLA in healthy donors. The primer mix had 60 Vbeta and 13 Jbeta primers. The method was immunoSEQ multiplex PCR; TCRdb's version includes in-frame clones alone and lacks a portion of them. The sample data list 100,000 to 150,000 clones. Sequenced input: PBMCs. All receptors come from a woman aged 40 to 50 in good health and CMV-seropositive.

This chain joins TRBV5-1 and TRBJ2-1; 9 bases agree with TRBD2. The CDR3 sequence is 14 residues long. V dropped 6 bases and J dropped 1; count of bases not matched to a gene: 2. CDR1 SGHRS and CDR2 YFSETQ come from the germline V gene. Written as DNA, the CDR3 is TGCGCCAGCAACCTAGCGGGATCCTACAATGAGCAGTTCTTC. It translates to CASNLAGSYNEQFF.

This CDR3 is CAWNDGTPGANVLTF. The CDR3 region has the DNA TGTGCCTGGAACGACGGGACACCTGGGGCCAACGTCCTGACTTTC. V usage is TRBV30 and J usage is TRBJ2-6; tentatively, D is TRBD1 (6 bases). The CDR3 length is 15 residues. Germline V lookup: CDR1 GTSNPN, CDR2 SVGIG (reference sequence). V lost 4 bases to trimming and J lost 2 bases, with 12 bases between them.

The CDR3 sequence is CASSSDRDLDTQYF. CDR3 DNA: TGTGCCAGCAGTTCCGACAGGGATCTAGATACGCAGTATTTT. The gene calls are TRBV7-2 and TRBJ2-3; the match to TRBD1 covers 7 bases. Germline lookup yields CDR1 SGHTA and CDR2 FQGNSA. The CDR3 totals 14 residues. V gave up 6 bases and J gave up 5 bases; unmatched junction bases: 8.

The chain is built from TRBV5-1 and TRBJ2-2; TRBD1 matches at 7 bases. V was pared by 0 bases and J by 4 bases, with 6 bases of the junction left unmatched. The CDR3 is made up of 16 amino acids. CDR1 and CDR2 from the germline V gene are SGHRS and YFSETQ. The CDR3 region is CASSLVTGAGTGELFF. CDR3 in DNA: TGCGCCAGCAGCTTGGTTACAGGGGCAGGCACCGGGGAGCTGTTTTTT.

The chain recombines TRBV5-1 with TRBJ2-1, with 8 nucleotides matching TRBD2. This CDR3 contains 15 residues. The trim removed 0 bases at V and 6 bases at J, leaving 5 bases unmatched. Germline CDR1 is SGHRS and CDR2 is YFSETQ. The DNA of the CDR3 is TGCGCCAGCAGCTTGGCTAGCGGGTACTCCAATGAGCAGTTCTTC. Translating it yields CASSLASGYSNEQFF. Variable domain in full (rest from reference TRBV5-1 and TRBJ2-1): KAGVTQTPRYLIKTRGQQVTLSCSPISGHRSVSWYQQTPGQGLQFLFEYFSETQRNKGNFPGRFSGRQFSNSRSEMNVSTLELGDSALYLCASSLASGYSNEQFFGPGTRLTVL.

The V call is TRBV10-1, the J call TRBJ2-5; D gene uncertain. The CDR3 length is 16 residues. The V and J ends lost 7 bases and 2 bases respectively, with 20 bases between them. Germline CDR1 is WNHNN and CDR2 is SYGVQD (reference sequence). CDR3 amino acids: CASNVPPIPPQETQYF. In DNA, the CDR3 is TGCGCCAGCAATGTACCACCTATTCCTCCACAAGAGACCCAGTACTTC.

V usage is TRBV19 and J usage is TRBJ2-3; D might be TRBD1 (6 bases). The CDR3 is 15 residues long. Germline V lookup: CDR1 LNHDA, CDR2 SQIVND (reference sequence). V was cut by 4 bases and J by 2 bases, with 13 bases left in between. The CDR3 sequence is CASSRTAVPTDTQYF. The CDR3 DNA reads TGTGCCAGTAGTAGGACAGCTGTCCCCACAGATACGCAGTATTTT.

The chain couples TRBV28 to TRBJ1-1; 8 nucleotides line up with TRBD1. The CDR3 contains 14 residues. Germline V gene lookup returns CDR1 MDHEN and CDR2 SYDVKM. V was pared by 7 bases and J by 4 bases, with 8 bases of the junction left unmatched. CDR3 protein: CASILDREFTEAFF. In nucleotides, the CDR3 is TGTGCCAGCATCCTGGACAGGGAGTTCACTGAAGCTTTCTTT.

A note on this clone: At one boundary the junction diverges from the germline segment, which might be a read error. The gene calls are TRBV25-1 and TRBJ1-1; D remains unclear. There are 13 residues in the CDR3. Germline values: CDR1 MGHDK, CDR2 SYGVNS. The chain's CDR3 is CASSELENPEAFF. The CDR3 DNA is TGTGCCAGCAGTGAATTAGAGAACCCTGAAGCTTTCTTT. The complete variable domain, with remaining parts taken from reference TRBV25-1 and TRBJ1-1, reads EADIYQTPRYLVIGTGKKITLECSQTMGHDKMYWYQQDPGMELHLIHYSYGVNSTEKGDLSSESTVSRIRTEHFPLTLESARPSHTSQYLCASSELENPEAFFGQGTRLTVV.

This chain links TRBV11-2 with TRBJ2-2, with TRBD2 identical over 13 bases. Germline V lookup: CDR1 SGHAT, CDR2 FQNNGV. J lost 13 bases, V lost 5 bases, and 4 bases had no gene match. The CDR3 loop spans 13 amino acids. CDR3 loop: CASSPRTSGRLFF. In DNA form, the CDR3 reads TGTGCCAGCAGCCCCCGGACTAGCGGGAGGCTGTTTTTT.

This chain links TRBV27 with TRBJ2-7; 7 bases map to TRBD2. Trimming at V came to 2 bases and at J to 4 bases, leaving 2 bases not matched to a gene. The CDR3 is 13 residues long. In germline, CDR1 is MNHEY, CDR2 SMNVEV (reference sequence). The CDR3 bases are TGTGCCAGCAGTTTAGCGGGAGATTACGAGCAGTACTTC. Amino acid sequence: CASSLAGDYEQYF.

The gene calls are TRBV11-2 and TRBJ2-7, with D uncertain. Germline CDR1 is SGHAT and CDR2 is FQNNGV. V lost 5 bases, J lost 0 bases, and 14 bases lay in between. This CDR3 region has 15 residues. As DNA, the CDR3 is TGTGCCAGCAGCACCAATCGACTCAGCTCCTACGAGCAGTACTTC. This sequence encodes CASSTNRLSSYEQYF.

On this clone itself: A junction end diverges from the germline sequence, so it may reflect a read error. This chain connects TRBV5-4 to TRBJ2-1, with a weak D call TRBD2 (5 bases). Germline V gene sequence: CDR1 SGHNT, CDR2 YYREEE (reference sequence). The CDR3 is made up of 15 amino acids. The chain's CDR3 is CASSTRPRDYNEQFF. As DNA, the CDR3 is TGTGCTAGCAGCACCCGGCCCCGGGACTACAATGAGCAGTTCTTC.

The DNA of the CDR3 is TGCGCCAGCAGTCAATCAATTCCCCAGACAGTCCCTAAGGGAAACACCATATATTTT. It translates to CASSQSIPQTVPKGNTIYF. J is TRBJ1-3 and V is TRBV23-1, with D possibly being TRBD1 (5 bases). TRBV23-1 is an ORF; its function is uncertain. V dropped 0 bases and J dropped 4 bases, with 22 bases sitting between them. The CDR3 length is 19 residues.

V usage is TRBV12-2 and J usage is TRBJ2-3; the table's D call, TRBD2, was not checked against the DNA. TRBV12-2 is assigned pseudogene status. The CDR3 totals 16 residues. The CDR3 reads CASRLVPSNGTDTQYF. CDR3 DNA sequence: TGTGCAAGTCGCTTAGTTCCTTCTAACGGCACAGATACGCAGTATTTT.

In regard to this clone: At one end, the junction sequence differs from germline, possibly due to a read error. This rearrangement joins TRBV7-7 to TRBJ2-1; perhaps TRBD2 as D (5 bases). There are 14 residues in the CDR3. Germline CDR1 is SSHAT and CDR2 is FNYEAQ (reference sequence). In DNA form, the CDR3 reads TGTGCTAGCAGCTCGTCCGGACTTGACAATGAGCAGTTCTTC. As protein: CASSSSGLDNEQFF.

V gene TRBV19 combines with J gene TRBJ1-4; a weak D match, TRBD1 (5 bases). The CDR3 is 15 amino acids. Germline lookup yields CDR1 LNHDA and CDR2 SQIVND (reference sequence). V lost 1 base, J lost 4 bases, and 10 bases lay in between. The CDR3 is CASSIATANNEKLFF. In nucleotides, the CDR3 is TGTGCCAGTAGTATAGCGACAGCTAATAATGAAAAACTGTTTTTT.

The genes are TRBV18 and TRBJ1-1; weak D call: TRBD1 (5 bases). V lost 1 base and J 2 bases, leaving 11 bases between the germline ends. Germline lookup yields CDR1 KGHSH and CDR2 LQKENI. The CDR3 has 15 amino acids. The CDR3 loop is CASSPLGGDNTEAFF. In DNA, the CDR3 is TGTGCCAGCTCACCACTCGGGGGTGATAACACTGAAGCTTTCTTT. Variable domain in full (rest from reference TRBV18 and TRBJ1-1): NAGVMQNPRHLVRRRGQEARLRCSPMKGHSHVYWYRQLPEEGLKFMVYLQKENIIDESGMPKERFSAEFPKEGPSILRIQQVVRGDSAAYFCASSPLGGDNTEAFFGQGTRLTVV.

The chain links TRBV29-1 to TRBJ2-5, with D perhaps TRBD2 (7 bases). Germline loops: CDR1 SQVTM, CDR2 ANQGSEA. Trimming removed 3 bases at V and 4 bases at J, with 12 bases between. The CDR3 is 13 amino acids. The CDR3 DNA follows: TGCAGCGTTGATCCGGGGGGCGTAGAGACCCAGTACTTC. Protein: CSVDPGGVETQYF.

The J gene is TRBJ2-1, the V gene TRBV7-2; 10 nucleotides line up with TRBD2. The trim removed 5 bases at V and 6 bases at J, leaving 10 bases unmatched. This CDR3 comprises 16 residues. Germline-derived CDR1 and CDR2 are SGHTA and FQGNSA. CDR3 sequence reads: CASSTRIGTSVNEQFF. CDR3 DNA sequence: TGTGCCAGCAGCACCCGAATCGGGACTAGCGTCAATGAGCAGTTCTTC.

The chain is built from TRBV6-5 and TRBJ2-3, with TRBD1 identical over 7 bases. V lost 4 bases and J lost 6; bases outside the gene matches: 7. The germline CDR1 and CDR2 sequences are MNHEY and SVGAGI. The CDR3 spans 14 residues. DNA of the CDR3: TGTGCCAGCAGTTCCACCGGGACAGTGGATACGCAGTATTTT. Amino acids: CASSSTGTVDTQYF.

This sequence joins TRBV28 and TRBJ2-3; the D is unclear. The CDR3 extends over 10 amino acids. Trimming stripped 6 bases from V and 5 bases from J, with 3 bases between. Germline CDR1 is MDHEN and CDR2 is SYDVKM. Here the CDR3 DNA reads TGTGCCAGCAGCCTAGATACGCAGTATTTT. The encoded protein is CASSLDTQYF.

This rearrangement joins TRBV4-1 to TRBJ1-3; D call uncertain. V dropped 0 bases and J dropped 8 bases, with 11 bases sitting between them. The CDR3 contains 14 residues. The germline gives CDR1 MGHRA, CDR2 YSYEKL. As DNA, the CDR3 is TGCGCCAGCAGCCAAGACTCCTGGCCAGACACCATATATTTT. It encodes CASSQDSWPDTIYF.

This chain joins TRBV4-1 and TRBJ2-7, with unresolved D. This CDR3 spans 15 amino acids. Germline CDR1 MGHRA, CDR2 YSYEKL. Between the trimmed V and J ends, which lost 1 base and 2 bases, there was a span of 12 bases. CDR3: CASSQVGPSTYEQYF. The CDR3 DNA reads TGCGCCAGCAGCCAAGTTGGGCCTTCCACCTACGAGCAGTACTTC.

The CDR3 region has the DNA TGTGCCAGCAGCTTCTCGTCCGATACGCAGTATTTT. This codes for CASSFSSDTQYF. The chain combines TRBV5-6 with TRBJ2-3, with D uncertain. With 2 bases removed from V and 6 bases from J, the gap between germline ends came to 7 bases. In germline, CDR1 is SGHDT, CDR2 YYEEEE. The CDR3 is 12 residues long.

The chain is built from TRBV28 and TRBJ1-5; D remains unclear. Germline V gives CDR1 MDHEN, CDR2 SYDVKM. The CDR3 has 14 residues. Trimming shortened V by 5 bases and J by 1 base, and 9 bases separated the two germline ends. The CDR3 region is CASSNIPSNQPQHF. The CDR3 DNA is TGTGCCAGCAGTAACATACCCAGCAATCAGCCCCAGCATTTT.

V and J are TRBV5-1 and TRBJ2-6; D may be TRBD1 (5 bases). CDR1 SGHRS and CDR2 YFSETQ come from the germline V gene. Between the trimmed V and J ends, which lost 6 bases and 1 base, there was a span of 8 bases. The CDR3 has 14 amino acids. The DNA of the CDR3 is TGCGCCAGCACCCCAGGGTCTGGGGCCAACGTCCTGACTTTC. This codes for CASTPGSGANVLTF. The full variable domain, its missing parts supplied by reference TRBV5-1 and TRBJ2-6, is KAGVTQTPRYLIKTRGQQVTLSCSPISGHRSVSWYQQTPGQGLQFLFEYFSETQRNKGNFPGRFSGRQFSNSRSEMNVSTLELGDSALYLCASTPGSGANVLTFGAGSRLTVL.

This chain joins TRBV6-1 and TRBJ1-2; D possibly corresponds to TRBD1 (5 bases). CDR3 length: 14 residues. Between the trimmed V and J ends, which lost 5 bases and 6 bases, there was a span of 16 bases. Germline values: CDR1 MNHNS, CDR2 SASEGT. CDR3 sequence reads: CASSPAQGSNGYTF. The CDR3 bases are TGTGCCAGCAGTCCCGCGCAGGGTAGCAATGGCTACACCTTC.

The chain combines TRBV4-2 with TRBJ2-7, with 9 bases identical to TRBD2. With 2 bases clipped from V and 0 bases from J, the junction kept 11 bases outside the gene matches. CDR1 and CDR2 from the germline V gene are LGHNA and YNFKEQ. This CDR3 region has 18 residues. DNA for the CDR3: TGTGCCAGCAGCCAAACCGTTAGCGGGAGTTCTTTCTCCTACGAGCAGTACTTC. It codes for CASSQTVSGSSFSYEQYF.

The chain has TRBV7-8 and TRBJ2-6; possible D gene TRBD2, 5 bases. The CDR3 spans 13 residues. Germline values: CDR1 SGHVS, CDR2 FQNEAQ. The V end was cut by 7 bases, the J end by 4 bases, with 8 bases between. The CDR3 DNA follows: TGTGCCAGCACAGCGGCCGGGGCCAACGTCCTGACTTTC. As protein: CASTAAGANVLTF.

The CDR3 DNA reads as TGTGCCAGCAGTTCTCAGGGTCCAGATACGCAGTATTTT. Protein sequence: CASSSQGPDTQYF. This chain connects TRBV28 to TRBJ2-3; D is possibly TRBD1 (5 bases). This CDR3 is 13 amino acids long. Trimming pared 4 bases from V and 4 bases from J, leaving 9 bases between. Germline V CDR1 and CDR2: MDHEN, SYDVKM. Full variable domain (rest looked up from reference TRBV28 and TRBJ2-3): DVKVTQSSRYLVKRTGEKVFLECVQDMDHENMFWYRQDPGLGLRLIYFSYDVKMKEKGDIPEGYSVSREKKERFSLILESASTNQTSMYLCASSSQGPDTQYFGPGTRLTVL.

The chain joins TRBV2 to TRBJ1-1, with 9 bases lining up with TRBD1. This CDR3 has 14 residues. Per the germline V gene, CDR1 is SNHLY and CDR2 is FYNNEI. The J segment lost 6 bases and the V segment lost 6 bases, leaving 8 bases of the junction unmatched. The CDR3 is CASRLDRGFSEAFF. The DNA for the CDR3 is TGTGCCAGCAGATTAGACAGGGGGTTCTCTGAAGCTTTCTTT.